These 8 T cell receptor beta chains share one sample of origin, sequenced in a study of technical replicates of blood from a few donors. Some clones are missing from TCRdb's copy, which holds only in-frame ones; the method was immunoSEQ multiplex PCR. The sample includes 78,000 or so clones, 75% to 90% of them seen just once. Sequencing was done on a sample of T cells isolated from PBMCs. The source of these receptors is a human donor in good health.

CDR3 nucleotides: TGTGCCAGCAGCCAATTTAGAGGGGCTAGCGGGAGCTCCAAGTTCTTC. Its translation: CASSQFRGASGSSKFF. V and J are TRBV4-2 and TRBJ2-1; 10 bases are a match to TRBD2. With V trimmed by 2 bases and J by 14 bases, 15 bases remained unmatched. CDR3 length: 16 residues. Germline CDR1 reads LGHNA; CDR2 reads YNFKEQ.

This clone was observed once. The V gene is TRBV19, the J gene TRBJ1-2; the match to TRBD1 covers 9 bases. V gave up 3 bases and J gave up 14 bases; unmatched junction bases: 7. Looked up from germline, CDR1 is LNHDA and CDR2 is SQIVND (reference sequence). This CDR3 has 12 residues. As DNA, the CDR3 is TGTGCCAGTAGTATCTTGGGACAGGGACTAACCTTC. Protein sequence: CASSILGQGLTF.

This clone came up once. This chain connects TRBV6-5 to TRBJ2-5; no definite D call. This CDR3 has 14 amino acids. The germline V gene encodes CDR1 MNHEY and CDR2 SVGAGI. Trimming cost V 5 bases and J 2 bases, with 12 bases left between them. This CDR3 reads CASSQALIQETQYF. The CDR3 region has the DNA TGTGCCAGCAGTCAGGCACTGATACAAGAGACCCAGTACTTC.

The chain uses TRBV13 and TRBJ2-7; 10 positions match TRBD1. The trim removed 2 bases at V and 3 bases at J, leaving 13 bases unmatched. Germline V lookup: CDR1 PRHDT, CDR2 FYEKMQ (reference sequence). This CDR3 is built from 18 residues. In DNA, the CDR3 is TGTGCCAGCAGCTTATACACATCCCGGGACAGGGGATACTACGAGCAGTACTTC. Protein sequence: CASSLYTSRDRGYYEQYF. Full variable domain (missing parts from reference TRBV13 and TRBJ2-7): AAGVIQSPRHLIKEKRETATLKCYPIPRHDTVYWYQQGPGQDPQFLISFYEKMQSDKGSIPDRFSAQQFSDYHSELNMSSLELGDSALYFCASSLYTSRDRGYYEQYFGPGTRLTVT.

The CDR3 DNA reads as TGTGCCAGCAGTTCCACTACAGGGAGCTACGAGCAGTACTTC. Its translation: CASSSTTGSYEQYF. The chain uses TRBV6-5 and TRBJ2-7; D might be TRBD1 (6 bases). The CDR3 loop spans 14 amino acids. The germline V gene encodes CDR1 MNHEY and CDR2 SVGAGI. Deletions cut 4 bases from V and 3 bases from J, with 13 bases between.

The genes are TRBV29-1 and TRBJ1-5; 9 bases agree with TRBD1. Losses at the gene ends were 6 bases for V and 6 bases for J; bases not matched to a gene: 9. Germline V gene sequence: CDR1 SQVTM, CDR2 ANQGSEA. This CDR3 spans 14 amino acids. The CDR3: CSVTRDRDSQPQHF. The CDR3 region has the DNA TGCAGCGTCACCCGGGACAGGGATAGTCAGCCCCAGCATTTT.

CDR3: CASSLPRWRNEQFF. CDR3 nucleotide sequence: TGTGCCAGCAGTTTACCCCGTTGGAGGAATGAGCAGTTCTTC. The rearrangement joins TRBV27 to TRBJ2-1; possibly TRBD2 for D (5 bases). This CDR3 region has 14 residues. Germline V gene lookup returns CDR1 MNHEY and CDR2 SMNVEV (reference sequence). V lost 2 bases to trimming and J lost 7 bases, with 12 bases between them.

The gene calls are TRBV2 and TRBJ2-7; TRBD2 aligns across 7 bases. The CDR3 runs 14 residues. Germline V gives CDR1 SNHLY, CDR2 FYNNEI. The V gene end was trimmed by 1 base and the J gene end by 2 bases; junction bases not matched to a gene: 2. This CDR3 reads CASSEGGSPYEQYF. In DNA, the CDR3 is TGTGCCAGCAGTGAAGGCGGGAGCCCCTACGAGCAGTACTTC.